The table lists the clone carrying this TCR beta chain with a few counts. The antigen is unknown. This sample was taken from a study of CD8 T cells in ankylosing spondylitis. Findings and limits, study-wide: Several of the motif variants were reported before in synovial fluid and blood from reactive arthritis. A TCR beta motif of several highly homologous variants appeared characteristic of ankylosing spondylitis blood.

The CDR3 is 13 amino acids. V lost 6 bases to trimming and J lost 5 bases, with 11 bases between them. Germline-derived CDR1 and CDR2 are MNHNY and SVGAGI (reference sequence). A quantitative 5'-RACE method, one with molecular barcodes, was used to make TCR beta libraries. TCRdb itself ran the 5' RACE reads through MiXCR, one entry per CDR3 protein. The sample records 350,000 to 450,000 distinct CDR3 sequences, around 26% being singletons. The sequence was collected from a male donor with ankylosing spondylitis. The chain links TRBV6-6 to TRBJ2-1; tentatively, D is TRBD2 (5 bases). The sample taken for sequencing was blood, either unsorted or a sorted T cell fraction (not recorded which). The CDR3 loop reads CASSPGIDNEQFF. DNA for the CDR3: TGTGCCAGCAGCCCGGGAATCGACAATGAGCAGTTCTTC.